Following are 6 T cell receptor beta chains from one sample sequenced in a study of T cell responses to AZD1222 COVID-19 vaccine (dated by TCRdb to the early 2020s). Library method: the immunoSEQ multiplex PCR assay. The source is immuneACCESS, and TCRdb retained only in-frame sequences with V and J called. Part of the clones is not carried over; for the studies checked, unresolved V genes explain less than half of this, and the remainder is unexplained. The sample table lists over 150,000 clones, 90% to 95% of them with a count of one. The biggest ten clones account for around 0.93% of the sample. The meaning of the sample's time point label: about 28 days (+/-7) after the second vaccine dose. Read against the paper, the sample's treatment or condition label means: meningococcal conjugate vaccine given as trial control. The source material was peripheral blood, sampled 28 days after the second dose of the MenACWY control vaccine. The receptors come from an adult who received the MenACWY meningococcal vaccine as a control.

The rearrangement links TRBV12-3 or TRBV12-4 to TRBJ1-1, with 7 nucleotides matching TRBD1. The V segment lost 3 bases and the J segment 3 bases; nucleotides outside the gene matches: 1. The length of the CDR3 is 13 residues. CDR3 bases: TGTGCCAGCAGTTTTCAGGGGGACACTGAAGCTTTCTTT. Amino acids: CASSFQGDTEAFF.

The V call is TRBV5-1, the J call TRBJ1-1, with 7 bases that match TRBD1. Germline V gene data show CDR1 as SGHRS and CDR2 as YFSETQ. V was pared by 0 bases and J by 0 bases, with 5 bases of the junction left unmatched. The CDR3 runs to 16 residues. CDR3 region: CASSLAGGVMNTEAFF. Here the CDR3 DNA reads TGCGCCAGCAGCTTGGCAGGGGGGGTAATGAACACTGAAGCTTTCTTT.

The CDR3 nucleotides are TGTGCCAGCAGCTTAAGGGGCACTGGAAACACCATATATTTT. Its translation is CASSLRGTGNTIYF. This chain connects TRBV11-2 to TRBJ1-3; D possibly corresponds to TRBD1 (5 bases). Germline V gene lookup returns CDR1 SGHAT and CDR2 FQNNGV. This CDR3 comprises 14 residues. V was trimmed by 2 bases and J by 2 bases, leaving 7 bases between them.

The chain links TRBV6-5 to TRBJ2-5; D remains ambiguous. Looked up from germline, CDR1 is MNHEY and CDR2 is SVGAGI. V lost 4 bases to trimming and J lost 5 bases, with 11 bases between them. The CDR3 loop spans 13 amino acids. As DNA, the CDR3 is TGTGCCAGCAGTTTGGGCCGATGGGAGACCCAGTACTTC. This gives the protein CASSLGRWETQYF.

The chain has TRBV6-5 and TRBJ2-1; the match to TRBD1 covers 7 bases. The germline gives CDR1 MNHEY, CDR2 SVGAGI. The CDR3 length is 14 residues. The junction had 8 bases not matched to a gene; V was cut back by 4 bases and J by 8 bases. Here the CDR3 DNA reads TGTGCCAGCAGTTTAGGCAGGGGGTACGATGAGCAGTTCTTC. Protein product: CASSLGRGYDEQFF.

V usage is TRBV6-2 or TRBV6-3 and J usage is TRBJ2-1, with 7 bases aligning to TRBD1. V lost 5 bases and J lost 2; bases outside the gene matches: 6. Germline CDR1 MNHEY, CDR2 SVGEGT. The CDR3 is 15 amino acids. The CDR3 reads CASSNTGAPYNEQFF. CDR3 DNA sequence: TGTGCCAGCAGTAATACAGGGGCCCCCTACAATGAGCAGTTCTTC.